This T cell receptor beta chain derives from a study of STAT3 mutations in large granular lymphocyte leukemia. Study findings and constraints: Every T-LGLL patient had at least one immunodominant TCRbeta clonotype.

About this clone: What it binds is not known.

The CDR3 sequence is 14 residues long. Germline V CDR1 and CDR2: SQVTM, ANQGSEA. V was pared by 5 bases and J by 2 bases, with 8 bases of the junction left unmatched. Profiled with immunoSEQ multiplex PCR; TCRdb holds only in-frame clones, not every one. Among about 24,000 clones listed, approximately 94% were seen once. This clonotype originated in a man aged 40-50 years with T-cell large granular lymphocyte leukemia. Some clones in this sample may be carry-over from other donors' samples. Specimen: peripheral blood mononuclear cells. V usage is TRBV29-1 and J usage is TRBJ2-7, with TRBD1 matching 8 bases. The CDR3 nucleotides read TGCAGCGTTACCCCAGGGGGCAAAGCCTACGAGCAGTACTTC. Translating gives CSVTPGGKAYEQYF.